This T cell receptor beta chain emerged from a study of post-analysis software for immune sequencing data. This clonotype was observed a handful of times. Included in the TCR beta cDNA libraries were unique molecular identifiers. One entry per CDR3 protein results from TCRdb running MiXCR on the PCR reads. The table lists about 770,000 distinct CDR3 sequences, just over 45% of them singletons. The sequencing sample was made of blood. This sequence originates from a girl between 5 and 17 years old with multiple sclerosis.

CDR3 loop: CSARGGAGEKLFF. The CDR3 DNA reads TGCAGCGCCCGGGGAGGGGCGGGTGAAAAACTGTTTTTT. The rearrangement uses TRBV29-1 and TRBJ1-4; D possibly corresponds to TRBD1 (5 bases). V was clipped by 7 bases and J by 7 bases, with 16 bases between them. The CDR3 is made up of 13 amino acids. Germline V lookup: CDR1 SQVTM, CDR2 ANQGSEA.